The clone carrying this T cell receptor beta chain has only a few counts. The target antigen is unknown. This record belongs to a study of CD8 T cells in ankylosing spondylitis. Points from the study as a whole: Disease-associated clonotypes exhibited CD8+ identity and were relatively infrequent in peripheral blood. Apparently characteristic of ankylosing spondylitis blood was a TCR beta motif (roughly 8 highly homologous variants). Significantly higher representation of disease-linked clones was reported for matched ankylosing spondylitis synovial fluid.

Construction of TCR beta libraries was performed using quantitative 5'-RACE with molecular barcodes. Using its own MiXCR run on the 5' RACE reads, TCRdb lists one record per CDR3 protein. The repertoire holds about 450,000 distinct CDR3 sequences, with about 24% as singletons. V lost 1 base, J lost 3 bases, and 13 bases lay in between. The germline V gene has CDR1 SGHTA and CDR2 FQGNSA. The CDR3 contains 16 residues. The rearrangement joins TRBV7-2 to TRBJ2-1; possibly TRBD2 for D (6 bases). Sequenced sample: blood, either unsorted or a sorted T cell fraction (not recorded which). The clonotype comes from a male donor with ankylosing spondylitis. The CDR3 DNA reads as TGTGCCAGCAGCTTAGGGGCGGGAACCGGCTACAATGAGCAGTTCTTC. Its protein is CASSLGAGTGYNEQFF. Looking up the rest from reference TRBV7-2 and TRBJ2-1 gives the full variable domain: GAGVSQSPSNKVTEKGKDVELRCDPISGHTALYWYRQSLGQGLEFLIYFQGNSAPDKSGLPSDRFSAERTGGSVSTLTIQRTQQEDSAVYLCASSLGAGTGYNEQFFGPGTRLTVL.